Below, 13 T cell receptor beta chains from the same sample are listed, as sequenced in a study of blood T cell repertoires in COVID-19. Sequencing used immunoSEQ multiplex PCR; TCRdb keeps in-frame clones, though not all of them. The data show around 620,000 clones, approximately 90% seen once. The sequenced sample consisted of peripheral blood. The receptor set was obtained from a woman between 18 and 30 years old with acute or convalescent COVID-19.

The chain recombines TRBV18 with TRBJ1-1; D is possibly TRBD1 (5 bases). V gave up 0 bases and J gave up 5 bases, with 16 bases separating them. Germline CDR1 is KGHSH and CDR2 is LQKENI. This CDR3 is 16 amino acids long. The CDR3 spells CASSPPKRGDWTEAFF. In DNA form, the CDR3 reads TGTGCCAGCTCACCACCCAAACGGGGGGACTGGACTGAAGCTTTCTTT.

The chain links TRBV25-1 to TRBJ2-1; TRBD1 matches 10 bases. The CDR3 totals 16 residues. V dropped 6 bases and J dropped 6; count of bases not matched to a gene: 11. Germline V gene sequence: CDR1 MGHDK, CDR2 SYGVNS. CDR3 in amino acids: CASSNLPGQGSNEQFF. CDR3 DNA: TGTGCCAGCAGCAACCTCCCGGGACAGGGGAGCAATGAGCAGTTCTTC.

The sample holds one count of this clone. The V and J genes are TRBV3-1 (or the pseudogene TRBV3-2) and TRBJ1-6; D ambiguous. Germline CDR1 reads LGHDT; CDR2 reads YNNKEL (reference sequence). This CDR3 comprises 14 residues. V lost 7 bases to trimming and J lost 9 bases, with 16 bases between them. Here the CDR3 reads CASTPGGFRSPLHF. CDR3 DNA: TGTGCCAGCACCCCCGGAGGGTTTCGTTCACCCCTCCACTTT.

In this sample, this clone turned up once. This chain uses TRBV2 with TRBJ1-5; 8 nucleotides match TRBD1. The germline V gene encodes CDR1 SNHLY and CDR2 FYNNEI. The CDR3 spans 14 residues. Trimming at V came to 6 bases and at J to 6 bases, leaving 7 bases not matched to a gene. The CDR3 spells CASSEYRGIQPQHF. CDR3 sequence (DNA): TGTGCCAGCAGCGAGTACAGGGGGATTCAGCCCCAGCATTTT.

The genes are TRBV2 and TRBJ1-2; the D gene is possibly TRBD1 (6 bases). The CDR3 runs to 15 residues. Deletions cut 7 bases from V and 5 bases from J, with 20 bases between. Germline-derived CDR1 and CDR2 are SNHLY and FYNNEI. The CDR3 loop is CASTLRDTSRYGYTF. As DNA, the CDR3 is TGTGCCAGCACCCTACGGGACACCTCTCGATATGGCTACACCTTC.

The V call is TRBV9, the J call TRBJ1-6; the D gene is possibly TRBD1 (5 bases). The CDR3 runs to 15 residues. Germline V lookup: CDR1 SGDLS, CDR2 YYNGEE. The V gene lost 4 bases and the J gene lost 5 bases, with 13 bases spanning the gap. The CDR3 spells CASSQGGADNSPLHF. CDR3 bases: TGTGCCAGCAGCCAAGGAGGGGCGGATAATTCACCCCTCCACTTT.

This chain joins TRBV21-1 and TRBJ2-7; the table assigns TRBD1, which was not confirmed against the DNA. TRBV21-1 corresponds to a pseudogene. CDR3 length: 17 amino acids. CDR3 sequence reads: CASSIFIRARTPYEQYF. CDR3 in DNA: TGTGCCAGCAGCATTTTCATTCGGGCACGGACACCCTACGAGCAGTACTTC.

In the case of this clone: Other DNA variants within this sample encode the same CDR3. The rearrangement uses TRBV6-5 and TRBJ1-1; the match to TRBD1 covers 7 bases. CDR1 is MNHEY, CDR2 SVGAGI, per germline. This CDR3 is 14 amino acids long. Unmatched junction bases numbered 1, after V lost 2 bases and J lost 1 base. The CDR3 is CASSYQGGNTEAFF. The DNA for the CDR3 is TGTGCCAGCAGTTACCAGGGGGGGAACACTGAAGCTTTCTTT.

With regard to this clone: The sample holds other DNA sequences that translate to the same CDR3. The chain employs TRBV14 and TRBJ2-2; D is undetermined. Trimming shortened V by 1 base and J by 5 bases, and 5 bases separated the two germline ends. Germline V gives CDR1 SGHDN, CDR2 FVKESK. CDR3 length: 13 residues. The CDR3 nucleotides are TGTGCCAGCAGCCAAGTTAGAACCGGGGAGCTGTTTTTT. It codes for CASSQVRTGELFF.

CDR3 protein: CASSMNFRGRAGNTIYF. As DNA, the CDR3 is TGTGCCAGCAGCATGAACTTCAGGGGCAGAGCTGGAAACACCATATATTTT. This chain connects TRBV3-1 (or the pseudogene TRBV3-2) to TRBJ1-3, with TRBD1 as a possible D gene (6 bases). V was pared by 5 bases and J by 2 bases, with 19 bases between. The CDR3 runs 17 residues. The germline V gene encodes CDR1 LGHDT and CDR2 YNNKEL (reference sequence).

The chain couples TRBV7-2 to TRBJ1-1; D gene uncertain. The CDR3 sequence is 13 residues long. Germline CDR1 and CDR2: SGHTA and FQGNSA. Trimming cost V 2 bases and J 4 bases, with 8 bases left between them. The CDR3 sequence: CASSLSEVTEAFF. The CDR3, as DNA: TGTGCCAGCAGCTTATCTGAGGTCACTGAAGCTTTCTTT.

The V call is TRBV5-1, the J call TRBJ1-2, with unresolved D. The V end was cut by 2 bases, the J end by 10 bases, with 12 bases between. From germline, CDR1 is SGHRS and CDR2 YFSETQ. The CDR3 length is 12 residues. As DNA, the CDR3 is TGCGCCAGCAGCTTTGGACGGGAGACCTACACCTTC. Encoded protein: CASSFGRETYTF. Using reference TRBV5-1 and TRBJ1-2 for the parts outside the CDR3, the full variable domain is KAGVTQTPRYLIKTRGQQVTLSCSPISGHRSVSWYQQTPGQGLQFLFEYFSETQRNKGNFPGRFSGRQFSNSRSEMNVSTLELGDSALYLCASSFGRETYTFGSGTRLTVV.

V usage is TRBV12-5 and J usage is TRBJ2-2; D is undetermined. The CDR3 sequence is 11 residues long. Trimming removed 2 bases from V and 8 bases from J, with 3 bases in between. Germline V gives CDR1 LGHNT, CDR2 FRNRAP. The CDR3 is CASGLTGELFF. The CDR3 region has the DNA TGTGCTAGTGGTTTGACAGGGGAGCTGTTTTTT. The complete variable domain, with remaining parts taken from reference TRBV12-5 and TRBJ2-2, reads DARVTQTPRHKVTEMGQEVTMRCQPILGHNTVFWYRQTMMQGLELLAYFRNRAPLDDSGMPKDRFSAEMPDATLATLKIQPSEPRDSAVYFCASGLTGELFFGEGSRLTVL.